Presented here are 18 T cell receptor beta chains from one specimen sequenced in a study of CD8+ T cells in alopecia areata. Regarding treatment: oral pan-JAK inhibitor, 5-10 mg twice daily. As the sequencing template, cDNA was produced by extracting RNA and reverse transcribing it. Generated by immunoSEQ multiplex PCR, the TCRdb table keeps only in-frame clones and is missing some. In the table there are under 130,000 clones, 80% to 90% of which are singletons. The source material was CD8+ T cells sorted from blood, sampled between weeks 30 and 35, from a patient treated with tofacitinib. These receptors all stem from a human donor with alopecia areata.

The V gene is TRBV28, the J gene TRBJ2-7; TRBD1 matches 7 bases. The CDR3 extends over 13 amino acids. CDR1 and CDR2 (germline): MDHEN, SYDVKM. The junction had 7 bases not matched to a gene; V was cut back by 8 bases and J by 3 bases. DNA of the CDR3: TGTGCCAGCCTCCGACAGGGATTCTACGAGCAGTACTTC. Amino acids: CASLRQGFYEQYF.

This chain connects TRBV7-9 to TRBJ2-7; no firm D call. V dropped 0 bases and J dropped 5 bases, with 11 bases sitting between them. The CDR3 totals 14 residues. Germline CDR1 reads SEHNR; CDR2 reads FQNEAQ (reference sequence). The CDR3, as DNA: TGTGCCAGCAGCTTAGCAGGGTTAGCCGACGAGCAGTACTTC. It translates to CASSLAGLADEQYF.

The chain joins TRBV9 to TRBJ2-7; 8 bases map to TRBD2. The CDR3 length is 15 residues. V was pared by 0 bases and J by 1 base, with 3 bases of the junction left unmatched. Germline CDR1 SGDLS, CDR2 YYNGEE. The CDR3 coding sequence is TGTGCCAGCAGCGTAGGAGCTAGCGGGTCCTACGAGCAGTACTTC. Translation: CASSVGASGSYEQYF.

The V gene is TRBV21-1, the J gene TRBJ2-7; the table's D call, TRBD2, was not checked against the DNA. TRBV21-1 is deemed a pseudogene. The CDR3 covers 14 residues. The CDR3 reads CASTQGLEFYEQYF. Here the CDR3 DNA reads TGTGCCAGCACCCAGGGACTAGAATTCTACGAGCAGTACTTC.

This chain joins TRBV4-1 and TRBJ1-1; D may be TRBD1 (5 bases). Trimming left V 1 base short and J 2 bases short, with 8 bases between. Germline lookup yields CDR1 MGHRA and CDR2 YSYEKL. The CDR3 runs 14 residues. This CDR3 is CASSQVQENTEAFF. Written as DNA, the CDR3 is TGCGCCAGCAGCCAAGTACAGGAAAACACTGAAGCTTTCTTT.

This chain joins TRBV27 and TRBJ2-3; D is ambiguous. The V end lost 4 bases, the J end lost 0 bases, and 5 bases lay between the germline ends. Germline values: CDR1 MNHEY, CDR2 SMNVEV (reference sequence). The length of the CDR3 is 13 residues. CDR3 in amino acids: CASSSPSTDTQYF. Here the CDR3 DNA reads TGTGCCAGCAGTTCGCCTAGCACAGATACGCAGTATTTT.

As to this clone: Other nucleotide sequences in the sample specify the same CDR3. The chain joins TRBV9 to TRBJ1-2; the D gene is possibly TRBD1 (5 bases). CDR1 and CDR2 (germline): SGDLS, YYNGEE. The CDR3 is 12 amino acids. With 3 bases removed from V and 8 bases from J, the gap between germline ends came to 11 bases. CDR3 DNA: TGTGCCAGCAGCGCAGACAGTGGAGGCTACACCTTC. This sequence encodes CASSADSGGYTF.

The J gene is TRBJ2-7, the V gene TRBV7-9; D is unclear. Trimming left V 2 bases short and J 6 bases short, with 5 bases between. Germline CDR1 reads SEHNR; CDR2 reads FQNEAQ (reference sequence). This CDR3 spans 11 amino acids. CDR3 nucleotide sequence: TGTGCCAGCAGCTTACAAGGCGAGCAGTACTTC. Encoded protein: CASSLQGEQYF.

This rearrangement joins TRBV7-9 to TRBJ1-5; D possibly corresponds to TRBD1 (5 bases). Germline CDR1 SEHNR, CDR2 FQNEAQ (reference sequence). Trimming left V 4 bases short and J 7 bases short, with 14 bases between. CDR3 length: 14 residues. The CDR3 protein is CASSSIEGKQPQHF. The DNA for the CDR3 is TGTGCCAGCAGCTCCATAGAGGGGAAGCAGCCCCAGCATTTT.

The genes are TRBV7-8 and TRBJ2-7; D unresolved. The CDR3 sequence is 13 residues long. Trimming removed 2 bases from V and 2 bases from J, with 7 bases in between. In germline, CDR1 is SGHVS, CDR2 FQNEAQ. This chain's CDR3 is CASSLMQAYEQYF. For the CDR3, the DNA is TGTGCCAGCAGCTTAATGCAGGCCTACGAGCAGTACTTC.

The rearrangement uses TRBV6-1 and TRBJ2-2; 11 bases align to TRBD2. In germline, CDR1 is MNHNS, CDR2 SASEGT. The CDR3 sequence is 16 residues long. Trimming cost V 7 bases and J 4 bases; bases outside gene matches: 8. CDR3 nucleotides: TGTGCCAGCAATGAGGGACTAGCGGATCTCACCGGGGAGCTGTTTTTT. Translation gives CASNEGLADLTGELFF.

This clone was detected only a few times. The chain has TRBV6-6 and TRBJ2-4; D is unclear. V lost 2 bases to trimming and J lost 5 bases, with 7 bases between them. The CDR3 spans 13 residues. The germline gives CDR1 MNHNY, CDR2 SVGAGI (reference sequence). CDR3 in amino acids: CASSYGGENIQYF. The CDR3 nucleotides are TGTGCCAGCAGTTACGGTGGGGAAAACATTCAGTACTTC.

The chain is built from TRBV7-8 and TRBJ2-7; no reliable D call. V was pared by 3 bases and J by 1 base, with 10 bases between. The CDR3 spans 14 residues. Looked up from germline, CDR1 is SGHVS and CDR2 is FQNEAQ. The CDR3 region has the DNA TGTGCCAGCAGCTTGGACGGGTATTCCTACGAGCAGTACTTC. It translates to CASSLDGYSYEQYF.

This clone was seen just once. The chain is built from TRBV30 and TRBJ2-1; possibly TRBD2 for D (5 bases). The ends were cut back, 2 bases at V and 4 bases at J, with 15 bases in the middle. CDR3 length: 15 residues. Germline CDR1 reads GTSNPN; CDR2 reads SVGIG (reference sequence). The CDR3 sequence is CAWSPGRGPYNEQFF. For the CDR3, the DNA is TGTGCCTGGAGTCCGGGCCGCGGGCCTTACAATGAGCAGTTCTTC.

The chain carries TRBV29-1 and TRBJ2-2, with D possibly being TRBD2 (6 bases). Germline V gene data show CDR1 as SQVTM and CDR2 as ANQGSEA. The CDR3 spans 13 residues. V was clipped by 1 base and J by 8 bases, with 11 bases between them. For the CDR3, the DNA is TGCAGCGTTGAAGCCTCAAGCGGGGGGGAGCTGTTTTTT. Its translation is CSVEASSGGELFF.

V usage is TRBV9 and J usage is TRBJ2-1; D is unresolved. Trimming stripped 4 bases from V and 7 bases from J, with 6 bases between. There are 11 residues in the CDR3. Germline V gives CDR1 SGDLS, CDR2 YYNGEE. The CDR3 sequence is CASSLTNEQFF. In nucleotides, the CDR3 is TGTGCCAGCAGCTTGACGAATGAGCAGTTCTTC.

The chain uses TRBV6-6 and TRBJ2-1, with 8 bases identical to TRBD1. CDR3 length: 14 amino acids. V lost 6 bases to trimming and J lost 8 bases; unmatched junction nucleotides: 9. Germline values: CDR1 MNHNY, CDR2 SVGAGI (reference sequence). CDR3: CASRLQGVGDEQFF. The CDR3 bases are TGTGCCAGCAGATTACAGGGGGTGGGCGATGAGCAGTTCTTC.

This chain uses TRBV29-1 with TRBJ2-1, with TRBD2 identical over 9 bases. Unmatched junction bases numbered 12, after V lost 0 bases and J lost 0 bases. The CDR3 is 19 residues long. Germline V gene lookup returns CDR1 SQVTM and CDR2 ANQGSEA. The DNA for the CDR3 is TGCAGCGTTGAAGATATAGCTAGCGGGATCACCAGCTCCTACAATGAGCAGTTCTTC. This codes for CSVEDIASGITSSYNEQFF.